The 23 T cell receptor beta chains below all came from one sample that was sequenced in a study of T cell responses to AZD1222 COVID-19 vaccine. The repertoire was sequenced with immunoSEQ multiplex PCR; TCRdb's copy has only in-frame clones and lacks some. The sample yields 90,000 or so clones, 80% to 90% seen once. Sequences were derived from peripheral blood, sampled on day 0 of AZD1222 vaccination. These receptor sequences come from an adult in good health.

The rearrangement links TRBV28 to TRBJ2-1; TRBD2 matches at 11 bases. V dropped 6 bases and J dropped 8; count of bases not matched to a gene: 6. This CDR3 spans 14 amino acids. The V gene's germline CDR1 is MDHEN and CDR2 SYDVKM. CDR3 amino acids: CASSELAGEDEQFF. The CDR3 region has the DNA TGTGCCAGCAGCGAACTAGCGGGAGAGGATGAGCAGTTCTTC.

CDR3 nucleotide sequence: TGTGCCATCAGTAACCCACAGGGACCCTCTGGAAACACCATATATTTT. This translates into CAISNPQGPSGNTIYF. The gene calls are TRBV10-3 and TRBJ1-3; TRBD1 might be the D (6 bases). The CDR3 has 16 residues. Trimming took 5 bases from V and 0 from J, leaving 14 bases between them. Germline V gene data show CDR1 as ENHRY and CDR2 as SYGVKD.

The chain uses TRBV4-2 and TRBJ2-3; no clear D gene. Between the trimmed V and J ends, which lost 1 base and 5 bases, there was a span of 10 bases. The germline gives CDR1 LGHNA, CDR2 YNFKEQ. This CDR3 comprises 14 residues. DNA of the CDR3: TGTGCCAGCAGCCAAGGGGCCTCGCGAGATACGCAGTATTTT. It encodes CASSQGASRDTQYF.

This chain connects TRBV5-1 to TRBJ2-5; D is unresolved. From germline, CDR1 is SGHRS and CDR2 YFSETQ. The CDR3 contains 15 residues. V was shortened by 0 bases and J by 3 bases, with 12 bases between the two germline ends. CDR3 region: CASSLGQSLEETQYF. For the CDR3, the DNA is TGCGCCAGCAGCTTGGGCCAATCTCTGGAAGAGACCCAGTACTTC.

Only one count was recorded for this clone. The genes are TRBV21-1 and TRBJ2-3; no check of the table's D call, TRBD2, against the DNA was made. TRBV21-1 is noted as a pseudogene. This CDR3 is built from 16 residues. CDR3 protein: CASSNGPKLGADTQYF. CDR3 coding DNA: TGTGCCAGCAGCAACGGCCCAAAATTGGGAGCAGATACGCAGTATTTT.

The rearrangement joins TRBV7-2 to TRBJ2-5; D possibly corresponds to TRBD2 (6 bases). Germline-derived CDR1 and CDR2 are SGHTA and FQGNSA. Trimming cost V 3 bases and J 0 bases, with 11 bases left between them. This CDR3 spans 15 amino acids. CDR3 amino acids: CASSLLSSDQETQYF. Written as DNA, the CDR3 is TGTGCCAGCAGCTTGTTATCTAGCGACCAAGAGACCCAGTACTTC.

The rearrangement links TRBV9 to TRBJ2-1; D possibly matches TRBD1 or TRBD2 (5 bases each). Trimming shortened V by 3 bases and J by 7 bases, and 11 bases separated the two germline ends. The CDR3 spans 13 residues. Germline values: CDR1 SGDLS, CDR2 YYNGEE. CDR3: CASSERGRNEQFF. For the CDR3, the DNA is TGTGCCAGCAGCGAGAGGGGTCGAAATGAGCAGTTCTTC. The full variable domain, in which reference TRBV9 and TRBJ2-1 provide the parts outside the CDR3, is DSGVTQTPKHLITATGQRVTLRCSPRSGDLSVYWYQQSLDQGLQFLIQYYNGEERAKGNILERFSAQQFPDLHSELNLSSLELGDSALYFCASSERGRNEQFFGPGTRLTVL.

V is TRBV24-1 and J is TRBJ1-1; TRBD1 matches 11 bases. CDR3 length: 18 residues. Germline trimming cut 7 bases from V and 3 bases from J; bases unmatched to any gene: 15. Germline-derived CDR1 and CDR2 are KGHDR and SFDVKD. The CDR3 bases are TGTGCCACCAGAGGGGAGCGGACAGGGGGCGCTAAGGACACTGAAGCTTTCTTT. It encodes CATRGERTGGAKDTEAFF.

This sequence joins TRBV5-1 and TRBJ2-3, with 11 bases lining up with TRBD2. This CDR3 spans 15 amino acids. V was clipped by 4 bases and J by 4 bases; unmatched bases: 5. Germline V gene data show CDR1 as SGHRS and CDR2 as YFSETQ. The CDR3 protein is CASSAISGRADTQYF. The CDR3 nucleotides are TGCGCCAGCAGCGCGATTAGCGGGAGGGCAGATACGCAGTATTTT. The variable domain in full, with the rest retrieved from reference TRBV5-1 and TRBJ2-3, is KAGVTQTPRYLIKTRGQQVTLSCSPISGHRSVSWYQQTPGQGLQFLFEYFSETQRNKGNFPGRFSGRQFSNSRSEMNVSTLELGDSALYLCASSAISGRADTQYFGPGTRLTVL.

There are a few counts of this clone. The chain uses TRBV27 and TRBJ2-1, with 8 nucleotides matching TRBD1. Germline V gives CDR1 MNHEY, CDR2 SMNVEV (reference sequence). The junction had 9 bases not matched to a gene; V was cut back by 7 bases and J by 1 base. This CDR3 is 16 amino acids long. The CDR3 DNA reads TGTGCCAGCAAACTCTCAGGGGGCAGATCCTACAATGAGCAGTTCTTC. The encoded protein is CASKLSGGRSYNEQFF.

The rearrangement uses TRBV7-2 and TRBJ2-5; D is possibly TRBD1 (6 bases). The CDR3 contains 16 residues. V dropped 0 bases and J dropped 4 bases, with 15 bases sitting between them. Looked up from germline, CDR1 is SGHTA and CDR2 is FQGNSA. The CDR3 region is CASSLALQGPGETQYF. The CDR3 coding sequence is TGTGCCAGCAGCTTAGCGCTACAGGGTCCCGGAGAGACCCAGTACTTC.

This clone was seen a single time. The chain uses TRBV6-2 or TRBV6-3 and TRBJ1-3; possibly TRBD1 for D (6 bases). The germline V gene has CDR1 MNHEY and CDR2 SVGEGT. The V and J ends lost 4 bases and 0 bases respectively, with 13 bases between them. The CDR3 extends over 16 amino acids. CDR3 nucleotides: TGTGCCAGCAGTTCCGGACAGTTAAGCTCTGGAAACACCATATATTTT. This encodes CASSSGQLSSGNTIYF.

The gene calls are TRBV19 and TRBJ1-6; D ambiguous. CDR3 length: 16 amino acids. In germline, CDR1 is LNHDA, CDR2 SQIVND (reference sequence). The V and J ends lost 6 bases and 0 bases respectively, with 12 bases between them. The CDR3 DNA is TGTGCCAGTAGCCAGCGGATGAGCTCCTATAATTCACCCCTCCACTTT. This translates into CASSQRMSSYNSPLHF.

V and J are TRBV18 and TRBJ2-7, with TRBD2 matching over 11 bases. The germline CDR1 and CDR2 sequences are KGHSH and LQKENI. The V and J ends lost 3 bases and 7 bases, in that order; junction bases with no gene match: 8. The CDR3 consists of 15 residues. The CDR3 sequence is CASSPTLAGVEEQYF. CDR3 coding DNA: TGTGCCAGCTCACCCACACTAGCGGGAGTGGAAGAGCAGTACTTC.

The V gene is TRBV6-5, the J gene TRBJ1-2; no definite D call. The CDR3 sequence is 12 residues long. CDR1 MNHEY and CDR2 SVGAGI come from the germline V gene. Trimming took 2 bases from V and 7 from J, leaving 8 bases between them. In nucleotides, the CDR3 is TGTGCCAGCAGTTACGCCGACACTGGCTACACCTTC. It codes for CASSYADTGYTF.

The chain carries TRBV6-5 and TRBJ2-2; the match to TRBD2 covers 13 bases. Looked up from germline, CDR1 is MNHEY and CDR2 is SVGAGI. The V gene end was trimmed by 7 bases and the J gene end by 8 bases; junction bases not matched to a gene: 4. The CDR3 contains 14 residues. This chain's CDR3 is CASKSGLAGGELFF. The CDR3 bases are TGTGCCAGCAAGTCGGGACTAGCGGGAGGGGAGCTGTTTTTT.

This sequence joins TRBV15 and TRBJ1-5; no reliable D call. The CDR3 sequence is 15 residues long. Trimming shortened V by 0 bases and J by 9 bases, and 15 bases separated the two germline ends. CDR1 is LNHNV, CDR2 YYDKDF, per germline (reference sequence). CDR3 loop: CATSRDRSGPRPQHF. For the CDR3, the DNA is TGTGCCACCAGCAGAGATCGAAGCGGGCCGCGGCCCCAGCATTTT. The variable domain in full, completed from reference TRBV15 and TRBJ1-5, reads DAMVIQNPRYQVTQFGKPVTLSCSQTLNHNVMYWYQQKSSQAPKLLFHYYDKDFNNEADTPDNFQSRRPNTSFCFLDIRSPGLGDTAMYLCATSRDRSGPRPQHFGDGTRLSIL.

V usage is TRBV19 and J usage is TRBJ1-3, with D uncertain. V dropped 5 bases and J dropped 0 bases, with 8 bases sitting between them. Germline V CDR1 and CDR2: LNHDA, SQIVND (reference sequence). This CDR3 has 14 amino acids. CDR3 nucleotides: TGTGCCAGTAGTCTGGCCTACTCTGGAAACACCATATATTTT. Translating gives CASSLAYSGNTIYF. Drawing the rest from reference TRBV19 and TRBJ1-3, the complete variable domain is DGGITQSPKYLFRKEGQNVTLSCEQNLNHDAMYWYRQDPGQGLRLIYYSQIVNDFQKGDIAEGYSVSREKKESFPLTVTSAQKNPTAFYLCASSLAYSGNTIYFGEGSWLTVV.

CDR3 amino acids: CASSLGVRLSNQPQHF. The CDR3 DNA reads TGTGCCAGCAGCTTAGGAGTCAGGTTAAGCAATCAGCCCCAGCATTTT. The rearrangement joins TRBV11-2 to TRBJ1-5; D is unresolved. The V and J ends lost 1 base and 1 base respectively, with 11 bases between them. CDR3 size: 16 residues. The germline CDR1 and CDR2 sequences are SGHAT and FQNNGV.

CDR3 nucleotide sequence: TGTGCCTGGAGCTCGACATCCTACAATGAGCAGTTCTTC. This sequence encodes CAWSSTSYNEQFF. This rearrangement joins TRBV30 to TRBJ2-1; D gene uncertain. V was cut by 3 bases and J by 1 base, with 7 bases left in between. Germline V CDR1 and CDR2: GTSNPN, SVGIG (reference sequence). The CDR3 is 13 residues long.

The chain has TRBV2 and TRBJ1-2; 8 bases line up with TRBD1. Germline-derived CDR1 and CDR2 are SNHLY and FYNNEI. The ends lost 7 bases at V and 6 bases at J; junction bases unmatched: 7. The CDR3 loop spans 13 amino acids. CDR3 loop: CASTYGQGDGYTF. CDR3 sequence (DNA): TGTGCCAGCACCTATGGACAGGGCGATGGCTACACCTTC.

The V call is TRBV7-2, the J call TRBJ1-5, with D possibly TRBD1 on 5 matching bases. The germline V and J ends were trimmed by 5 bases and 7 bases, with 15 bases remaining between them. Germline values: CDR1 SGHTA, CDR2 FQGNSA. CDR3 size: 14 residues. DNA for the CDR3: TGTGCCAGCAGCACCGGGACCGTGGGGCAGCCCCAGCATTTT. Protein: CASSTGTVGQPQHF.

This clone was counted only a few times. The rearrangement joins TRBV11-3 to TRBJ1-4; the D gene is possibly TRBD1 (5 bases). This CDR3 is 15 amino acids long. V was cut by 1 base and J by 3 bases, with 9 bases left in between. The germline gives CDR1 SGHNT, CDR2 YENEEA. CDR3 bases: TGTGCCAGCAGCTTAGGAGGGGCAGCTAATGAAAAACTGTTTTTT. This sequence encodes CASSLGGAANEKLFF.